Sequencing of this T cell receptor (beta chain) was carried out in a study of blood T cell repertoires in COVID-19. Study-level background: Some COVID-19 samples were acute and others convalescent; all came from the United States, Italy and Spain.

The data were produced by immunoSEQ multiplex PCR, yet TCRdb's version contains in-frame clones alone and is incomplete. There are 100,000 to 150,000 clones in the sample; about 89% occur only once, and around 19% lies in the top ten. This CDR3 has 16 residues. Deletions cut 5 bases from V and 6 bases from J, with 22 bases between. The V gene's germline CDR1 is SGHTA and CDR2 FQGNSA. This sequence joins TRBV7-2 and TRBJ1-1; D gene unclear. The material sequenced was peripheral blood. This clonotype originated in a man in his fifties with active or convalescent COVID-19. In DNA form, the CDR3 reads TGTGCCAGCAGCCCCGCTGATTTAGCCATCAACCCTGAAGCTTTCTTT. Amino acid sequence: CASSPADLAINPEAFF.